These 25 T cell receptor beta chains originate from one sample sequenced in a study of spatial heterogeneity in lung cancer. Sample time point: sample taken at primary tumor resection. Unsorted whole RNA of tumor, nontumor lung or frozen PBMC was sequenced. In TCRdb, the 5' RACE reads were re-called with MiXCR into one record per CDR3 protein. In the table there are 40,000 to 45,000 distinct CDR3 sequences, approximately 13% of which are singletons. The sequenced sample was PBMCs, obtained at surgery. The receptor source for this set is a male donor with early-stage non-small cell lung cancer.

This clonotype has only a few counts. The gene calls are TRBV20-1 and TRBJ2-3; 8 bases fit TRBD1. There are 13 residues in the CDR3. V gave up 5 bases and J gave up 4 bases; unmatched junction bases: 5. Germline lookup yields CDR1 DFQATT and CDR2 SNEGSKA (reference sequence). This chain's CDR3 is CSAQDRVADTQYF. The CDR3 DNA is TGCAGTGCTCAGGACAGGGTCGCAGATACGCAGTATTTT.

This clonotype was detected ten times or more. V usage is TRBV2 and J usage is TRBJ2-2; maybe TRBD1 (6 bases). CDR3 length: 13 residues. Germline CDR1 reads SNHLY; CDR2 reads FYNNEI. Trimming pared 9 bases from V and 5 bases from J, leaving 13 bases between. CDR3 sequence reads: CARATGSTGELFF. The CDR3, as DNA: TGTGCCAGAGCGACAGGCTCAACCGGGGAGCTGTTTTTT.

In this sample, this clonotype turned up many times. The chain has TRBV7-2 and TRBJ1-5; perhaps TRBD1 as D (5 bases). This CDR3 comprises 17 residues. V lost 3 bases, J lost 0 bases, and 15 bases lay in between. Germline assignment: CDR1 SGHTA and CDR2 FQGNSA. The CDR3 nucleotides read TGTGCCAGCAGCTTTTTTTTGCAGGGCCTTAGCAATCAGCCCCAGCATTTT. It encodes CASSFFLQGLSNQPQHF.

This clonotype showed up many times. V gene TRBV7-8 combines with J gene TRBJ2-4, with D perhaps TRBD1 (6 bases). Germline V CDR1 and CDR2: SGHVS, FQNEAQ. CDR3 length: 16 amino acids. Trimming removed 1 base from V and 0 bases from J, with 10 bases in between. CDR3 protein: CASSLDRALAKNIQYF. The CDR3 DNA reads as TGTGCCAGCAGCTTAGACAGGGCCCTAGCCAAAAACATTCAGTACTTC.

This clonotype has more than one count but fewer than ten. The rearrangement uses TRBV6-2 or TRBV6-3 and TRBJ2-3; 13 nucleotides align to TRBD2. After removal of 6 bases from V and 10 bases from J, the junction contained 10 bases not matched to a gene. Germline V gene sequence: CDR1 MNHEY, CDR2 SVGEGT. The CDR3 is made up of 15 amino acids. CDR3 residues: CASSPLRTSGSAQYF. As DNA, the CDR3 is TGTGCCAGCAGCCCCCTTCGGACTAGCGGGAGTGCGCAGTATTTT.

This clonotype was detected only a few times. The chain carries TRBV9 and TRBJ2-1; 7 nucleotides align to TRBD1. The CDR3 has 15 residues. Germline V gene data show CDR1 as SGDLS and CDR2 as YYNGEE. J was trimmed by 4 bases and V by 3 bases; bases with no gene match: 7. CDR3: CASSAQGIPYNEQFF. The CDR3 nucleotides read TGTGCCAGCAGCGCACAGGGGATCCCTTACAATGAGCAGTTCTTC.

This rearrangement joins TRBV5-1 to TRBJ2-3; D not resolved. The V gene lost 0 bases and the J gene lost 10 bases, with 12 bases spanning the gap. The CDR3 is 13 amino acids. Germline assignment: CDR1 SGHRS and CDR2 YFSETQ. This chain's CDR3 is CASSLVTPPAQYF. CDR3 DNA sequence: TGCGCCAGCAGCTTGGTGACCCCACCGGCGCAGTATTTT.

This clonotype was counted only a few times. The rearrangement uses TRBV11-1 and TRBJ2-7; TRBD1 matches 9 bases. Unmatched junction bases numbered 5, after V lost 2 bases and J lost 6 bases. Germline CDR1 reads SGHAT; CDR2 reads FQDESV (reference sequence). This CDR3 contains 14 residues. The CDR3 here is CASSLRQGESEQYF. The CDR3 region has the DNA TGTGCCAGCAGCTTAAGACAGGGGGAGAGCGAGCAGTACTTC.

This chain connects TRBV5-1 to TRBJ2-7, with D possibly called TRBD1 or TRBD2 (5 bases each). Germline CDR1 SGHRS, CDR2 YFSETQ. This CDR3 has 14 residues. V was pared by 4 bases and J by 0 bases, with 11 bases between. The CDR3 DNA follows: TGCGCCAGCAGCCCCTGGGGGAACTCCTACGAGCAGTACTTC. Residues: CASSPWGNSYEQYF.

The chain links TRBV20-1 to TRBJ1-5; D remains unclear. V lost 3 bases to trimming and J lost 0 bases, with 15 bases between them. This CDR3 has 16 residues. In germline, CDR1 is DFQATT, CDR2 SNEGSKA (reference sequence). The CDR3 protein is CSASGQEAYSNQPQHF. CDR3 nucleotides: TGCAGTGCTAGTGGCCAGGAGGCCTATAGCAATCAGCCCCAGCATTTT.

This clonotype occurred a few times. The gene calls are TRBV20-1 and TRBJ2-7; 9 positions match TRBD1. V lost 7 bases to trimming and J lost 4 bases; unmatched junction nucleotides: 8. The CDR3 sequence is 13 residues long. Germline V gene data show CDR1 as DFQATT and CDR2 as SNEGSKA (reference sequence). CDR3 residues: CSVLGQGRYEQYF. The DNA for the CDR3 is TGCAGTGTCTTAGGACAGGGGAGGTACGAGCAGTACTTC.

This clonotype was counted between two and nine times. The CDR3 loop reads CASSTNSGANVLTF. CDR3 DNA: TGTGCCAGCAGCACTAACTCTGGGGCCAACGTCCTGACTTTC. The V gene is TRBV3-1, the J gene TRBJ2-6, with no clear D. Germline V gives CDR1 LGHDT, CDR2 YNNKEL (reference sequence). V was trimmed by 5 bases and J by 0 bases, leaving 5 bases between them. There are 14 residues in the CDR3.

The genes are TRBV20-1 and TRBJ1-5, with a weak D call TRBD1 (5 bases). Germline CDR1 reads DFQATT; CDR2 reads SNEGSKA (reference sequence). This CDR3 region has 15 residues. Trimming took off 5 bases at V and 3 bases at J, with 17 bases between the two ends. Written as DNA, the CDR3 is TGCAGTGCTTTCCGCCCGACAGCCTTCAATCAGCCCCAGCATTTT. This codes for CSAFRPTAFNQPQHF.

A few counts support this clonotype. The chain couples TRBV3-1 to TRBJ2-5; tentatively, D is TRBD2 (6 bases). This CDR3 comprises 12 residues. Germline assignment: CDR1 LGHDT and CDR2 YNNKEL (reference sequence). The V and J ends lost 5 bases and 5 bases respectively, with 9 bases between them. In nucleotides, the CDR3 is TGTGCCAGCAGCGCGACTAGGGAGACCCAGTACTTC. Encoded protein: CASSATRETQYF.

The chain carries TRBV20-1 and TRBJ2-1; 11 nucleotides align to TRBD2. The CDR3 sequence is 19 residues long. Germline assignment: CDR1 DFQATT and CDR2 SNEGSKA (reference sequence). V was pared by 0 bases and J by 0 bases, with 10 bases of the junction left unmatched. In DNA, the CDR3 is TGCAGTGCTAGAGATCCTCGGCTAGCGGGGGGTTTCTCCTACAATGAGCAGTTCTTC. It specifies CSARDPRLAGGFSYNEQFF.

This clonotype was picked up many times. The CDR3 bases are TGCAGTGCTAGTGCCACAGGGTCACCTCAGCCCCAGCATTTT. This translates into CSASATGSPQPQHF. The genes are TRBV20-1 and TRBJ1-5; perhaps TRBD1 as D (6 bases). The germline V and J ends were trimmed by 3 bases and 6 bases, with 15 bases remaining between them. There are 14 residues in the CDR3. The V gene's germline CDR1 is DFQATT and CDR2 SNEGSKA (reference sequence).

This clonotype has ten or more counts. The chain uses TRBV7-3 and TRBJ1-4; a possible D gene is TRBD1 (5 bases). Germline CDR1 SGHTA, CDR2 FQGTGA. There are 16 residues in the CDR3. V was trimmed by 1 base and J by 2 bases, leaving 11 bases between them. Here the CDR3 DNA reads TGTGCCAGCAGCTTAAGGGGCAGGGCGACTAATGAAAAACTGTTTTTT. It is translated as CASSLRGRATNEKLFF.

A few counts support this clonotype. The V gene is TRBV12-3 or TRBV12-4, the J gene TRBJ2-7, with a possible D match to TRBD2 (5 bases). Trimming left V 7 bases short and J 0 bases short, with 25 bases between. This CDR3 has 18 amino acids. The CDR3 DNA sequence: TGTGCCAGCACCCGCGGCCTCGCCGGGGTTGAGAGCTCCTACGAGCAGTACTTC. Residues: CASTRGLAGVESSYEQYF.

This clonotype was seen a single time. Possible read error: a much larger clone is one base away. The gene calls are TRBV2 and TRBJ2-2; no clear D. The V gene's germline CDR1 is SNHLY and CDR2 FYNNEI. This CDR3 has 13 amino acids. The V end lost 10 bases, the J end lost 8 bases, and 17 bases lay between the germline ends. The CDR3 DNA is TGTGCCAACAAACGGCAATACGTAGGGGAGCTGTTTTTT. It specifies CANKRQYVGELFF.

In this sample, this clonotype turned up a few times. This chain uses TRBV5-1 with TRBJ2-7, with unresolved D. The V end was cut by 2 bases, the J end by 7 bases, with 10 bases between. CDR3 length equals 12 residues. Germline loops: CDR1 SGHRS, CDR2 YFSETQ. Here the CDR3 DNA reads TGCGCCAGCAGCTTCGTCGGCCAGGAGCAGTACTTC. It specifies CASSFVGQEQYF.

The chain has TRBV7-9 and TRBJ2-5; tentatively, D is TRBD1 (8 bases). Trimming shortened V by 7 bases and J by 4 bases, and 22 bases separated the two germline ends. The CDR3 has 16 amino acids. The germline V gene has CDR1 SEHNR and CDR2 FQNEAQ (reference sequence). DNA for the CDR3: TGTGCCAGCAACTTGCCCTCGACAGGGGAGGGAGAGACCCAGTACTTC. Translating it yields CASNLPSTGEGETQYF.

J is TRBJ2-7 and V is TRBV7-9; tentatively, D is TRBD1 (5 bases). Germline V CDR1 and CDR2: SEHNR, FQNEAQ (reference sequence). The CDR3 length is 13 residues. Trimming cost V 3 bases and J 7 bases, with 13 bases left between them. CDR3 protein: CASSFAQGKEQYF. CDR3 sequence (DNA): TGTGCCAGCAGCTTCGCTCAGGGTAAAGAGCAGTACTTC.

This clonotype was recorded only once. This chain links TRBV19 with TRBJ2-1; 9 bases agree with TRBD1. Germline-derived CDR1 and CDR2 are LNHDA and SQIVND (reference sequence). CDR3 length equals 15 residues. V was clipped by 7 bases and J by 4 bases; unmatched bases: 8. CDR3 bases: TGTGCCAGTACCCTCGGGGGACAGGGATACAATGAGCAGTTCTTC. Amino acid sequence: CASTLGGQGYNEQFF.

The rearrangement uses TRBV28 and TRBJ1-3, with D unresolved. Germline V CDR1 and CDR2: MDHEN, SYDVKM. The CDR3 consists of 16 residues. Trimming took off 0 bases at V and 5 bases at J, with 14 bases between the two ends. CDR3 DNA sequence: TGTGCCAGCAGTTTATGGGTGGAGACATTTAGAAACACCATATATTTT. Translated: CASSLWVETFRNTIYF.

As concerns this clonotype: A much larger clone lies a single base off, so this may be a read error. V and J are TRBV18 and TRBJ2-7, with D hard to call. V shed 3 bases and J shed 1 base, with 13 bases lying between them. The CDR3 covers 15 residues. CDR1 is KGHSH and CDR2 is LQKENI in the germline V gene. CDR3 amino acids: CASSPQAMNSYEQYF. In nucleotides, the CDR3 is TGTGCCAGCTCACCCCAGGCCATGAATTCCTACGAGCAGTACTTC.